This T cell receptor beta chain derives from a study of Graves' ophthalmopathy and Graves' hyperthyroidism. General observations from the study: Built on 13 signatures, a model told ophthalmopathy apart from stable hyperthyroidism with 85% to 90% sensitivity and roughly 81% specificity. Most thyroid-expanded clonotypes exceeding 0.001 frequency were also found in blood. In predicting ophthalmopathy progression, the model reached about 71% sensitivity and roughly 74% specificity.

This clonotype was counted many times. Its antigen is not known. Amplified material comprised TCR beta CDR3 regions derived from RNA transcripts. First-round RT-PCR with HTBI primers preceded a second-round multiplex PCR. MiXCR, applied by TCRdb to the multiplex PCR reads, yields one record per CDR3 protein. This sample has about 480,000 distinct CDR3 sequences, with under 15% found just once. Serum thyroxine and TRAb, along with clinical symptoms, thyroid ultrasound and orbital computed tomography, were what diagnosis relied on. The CDR3 runs 14 residues. Germline V CDR1 and CDR2: MDHEN, SYDVKM. J lost 3 bases, V lost 5 bases, and 5 bases had no gene match.

This chain uses TRBV28 with TRBJ1-1; 8 bases align to TRBD1. This clonotype originated in a woman in her twenties or thirties with Graves' ophthalmopathy. The sequenced material came from blood. CDR3 bases: TGTGCCAGCAGTACAACAGGGGGGGACACTGAAGCTTTCTTT. It specifies CASSTTGGDTEAFF.